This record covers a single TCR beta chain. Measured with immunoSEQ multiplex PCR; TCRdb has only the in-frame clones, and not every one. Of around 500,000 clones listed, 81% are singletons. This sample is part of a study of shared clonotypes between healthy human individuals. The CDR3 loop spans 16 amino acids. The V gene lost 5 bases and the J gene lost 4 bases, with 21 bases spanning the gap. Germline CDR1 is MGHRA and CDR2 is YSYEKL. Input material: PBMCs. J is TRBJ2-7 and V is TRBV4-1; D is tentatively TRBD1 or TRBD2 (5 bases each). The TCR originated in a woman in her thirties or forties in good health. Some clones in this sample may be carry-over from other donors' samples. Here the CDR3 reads CASSYHIGAGFYEQYF. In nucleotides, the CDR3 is TGCGCCAGCAGCTACCACATCGGGGCAGGATTTTACGAGCAGTACTTC.